One and the same sample provided the 13 T cell receptor beta chains below, sequenced in a study of regulatory T cells in long-lasting Graves disease. Combining iRepertoire HTBI primers with Arm-PCR of CDR3 regions, the authors built TCR beta libraries. TCRdb re-called the multiplex PCR reads through MiXCR, storing one row per CDR3 protein. In the table there are roughly 430,000 distinct CDR3 sequences, about 15% of which are singletons. Time point here: newly diagnosed GD, antithyroid drugs for less than 3 months. TCR sequences were obtained from RNA taken from PBMCs. Separately, the same data were catalogued under a study of T cells in Graves' hyperthyroidism and ophthalmopathy.

Sequenced here: peripheral blood mononuclear cells (PBMCs), sampled at new diagnosis, from a patient treated with antithyroid drugs. The receptors originated from a woman aged 25-40 years with Graves disease.

This clonotype was picked up many times. The V and J genes are TRBV18 and TRBJ2-7; D may be TRBD1 (6 bases). Germline V gene lookup returns CDR1 KGHSH and CDR2 LQKENI. The CDR3 sequence is 14 residues long. V was cut by 1 base and J by 1 base, with 8 bases left in between. Here the CDR3 reads CASSPRQESYEQYF. The CDR3 DNA sequence: TGTGCCAGCTCACCACGACAGGAGTCCTACGAGCAGTACTTC.

This clonotype was picked up many times. The chain is built from TRBV28 and TRBJ1-2; a possible D gene is TRBD1 (5 bases). CDR3 length: 15 residues. V lost 8 bases and J lost 4, with 20 bases in between. The germline V gene encodes CDR1 MDHEN and CDR2 SYDVKM. DNA of the CDR3: TGTGCCAGCTCTTCAATCCTACCCGGGGGCTATGGCTACACCTTC. It specifies CASSSILPGGYGYTF.

The V call is TRBV12-3 or TRBV12-4, the J call TRBJ2-1; 8 nucleotides agree with TRBD1. V was pared by 7 bases and J by 9 bases, with 14 bases of the junction left unmatched. The CDR3 sequence is 15 residues long. The CDR3 DNA reads TGTGCCAGCATACAGGGGGTTCGCACAACGGGTGAGCAGTTCTTC. It encodes CASIQGVRTTGEQFF.

Of note for this clonotype: With a much larger clone just one base away, this may be a read error. The V and J genes are TRBV7-2 and TRBJ2-1; no clear D gene. In germline, CDR1 is SGHTA, CDR2 FQGNSA. The CDR3 covers 13 residues. DNA of the CDR3: TGTCCCAGCAGCTGGGCCGAATACAATGAGCAGTTCTTC. Protein product: CPSSWAEYNEQFF.

There are a few counts of this clonotype. V and J are TRBV2 and TRBJ1-1, with 9 bases aligning to TRBD1. Germline CDR1 is SNHLY and CDR2 is FYNNEI. After removal of 7 bases from V and 5 bases from J, the junction contained 5 bases not matched to a gene. The CDR3 length is 13 residues. CDR3 nucleotide sequence: TGTGCCAGCACACCGGGACAGGGAACTGAAGCTTTCTTT. Amino acid sequence: CASTPGQGTEAFF. Drawing the rest from reference TRBV2 and TRBJ1-1, the complete variable domain is EPEVTQTPSHQVTQMGQEVILRCVPISNHLYFYWYRQILGQKVEFLVSFYNNEISEKSEIFDDQFSVERPDGSNFTLKIRSTKLEDSAMYFCASTPGQGTEAFFGQGTRLTVV.

This chain joins TRBV6-5 and TRBJ2-5; D not certain. Germline CDR1 and CDR2: MNHEY and SVGAGI. There are 14 residues in the CDR3. The V end lost 2 bases, the J end lost 2 bases, and 9 bases lay between the germline ends. Here the CDR3 reads CASSYLGQQETQYF. Written as DNA, the CDR3 is TGTGCCAGCAGTTACCTCGGGCAGCAAGAGACCCAGTACTTC.

This chain joins TRBV20-1 and TRBJ1-5; D not resolved. V was pared by 1 base and J by 2 bases, with 12 bases between. Germline V gives CDR1 DFQATT, CDR2 SNEGSKA (reference sequence). The CDR3 loop spans 15 amino acids. The CDR3: CSARVPGGRNQPQHF. The CDR3, as DNA: TGCAGTGCTAGAGTACCCGGTGGGCGCAATCAGCCCCAGCATTTT.

This clonotype was seen more than once but under ten times. In nucleotides, the CDR3 is TGTGCCAGCAGCCCCCTCACCGGGATCCGGTCCTACAATGAGCAGTTCTTC. Protein sequence: CASSPLTGIRSYNEQFF. The J gene is TRBJ2-1, the V gene TRBV7-9, with D possibly matching TRBD2 (5 bases). The CDR3 spans 17 residues. Trimming took 5 bases from V and 1 from J, leaving 18 bases between them. Germline values: CDR1 SEHNR, CDR2 FQNEAQ (reference sequence). Together with reference TRBV7-9 and TRBJ2-1, the CDR3 gives the full variable domain: DTGVSQNPRHKITKRGQNVTFRCDPISEHNRLYWYRQTLGQGPEFLTYFQNEAQLEKSRLLSDRFSAERPKGSFSTLEIQRTEQGDSAMYLCASSPLTGIRSYNEQFFGPGTRLTVL.

Notes on this clonotype: Possible read error: a much larger clone is one base away. Given the absence of the conserved phenylalanine or tryptophan at the CDR3 end, a read error is likely. This chain joins TRBV2 and TRBJ2-1, with 14 bases matching TRBD2. Near its end, the DNA agrees better with TRBJ2-5, so the J call may be wrong. The length of the CDR3 is 16 residues. Germline values: CDR1 SNHLY, CDR2 FYNNEI. The CDR3 nucleotides read TGTGCCAGCAGCACCGGGACTAGCGGGAGATCGGAGACCCAGTACCTC. Amino acid sequence: CASSTGTSGRSETQYL.

V and J are TRBV6-5 and TRBJ1-6, with 10 nucleotides matching TRBD1. Germline values: CDR1 MNHEY, CDR2 SVGAGI. Unmatched junction bases numbered 7, after V lost 2 bases and J lost 0 bases. This CDR3 is built from 19 residues. CDR3 residues: CASSYTGTGDSSYNSPLHF. In DNA form, the CDR3 reads TGTGCCAGCAGTTACACGGGGACAGGGGATAGCTCCTATAATTCACCCCTCCACTTT.

Many counts were recorded for this clonotype. The V gene is TRBV7-3, the J gene TRBJ2-1; 10 nucleotides agree with TRBD2. The CDR3 totals 14 residues. After removal of 9 bases from V and 6 bases from J, the junction contained 8 bases not matched to a gene. Per the germline V gene, CDR1 is SGHTA and CDR2 is FQGTGA. CDR3 loop: CASAGTSASNEQFF. The CDR3, as DNA: TGTGCCAGTGCCGGGACTAGCGCGTCCAATGAGCAGTTCTTC.

At least ten counts were recorded for this clonotype. The chain has TRBV20-1 and TRBJ2-1, with 9 bases identical to TRBD2. Trimming removed 6 bases from V and 4 bases from J; junction bases left unmatched: 10. The CDR3 covers 15 residues. Germline V gene lookup returns CDR1 DFQATT and CDR2 SNEGSKA (reference sequence). CDR3 DNA sequence: TGCAGTGCCCCCAATCAAGCGGGAGGATACAATGAGCAGTTCTTC. This encodes CSAPNQAGGYNEQFF.

This clonotype was detected ten times or more. The V and J genes are TRBV12-3 or TRBV12-4 and TRBJ2-3, with a tentative D call TRBD2 (6 bases). This CDR3 region has 15 residues. The ends were cut back, 7 bases at V and 0 bases at J, with 14 bases in the middle. This chain's CDR3 is CASTLGGSSTDTQYF. In DNA form, the CDR3 reads TGTGCCAGCACCCTTGGGGGGAGTAGCACAGATACGCAGTATTTT.